The rows below give T cell receptor beta chains drawn from one sample of a study of blood T cell repertoires in COVID-19. Some clones are missing from TCRdb's copy, which holds only in-frame ones; the method was immunoSEQ multiplex PCR. The table records 70,000 or so clones, 75% to 80% of them present only once. What was sequenced was peripheral blood. These receptors were obtained from a human donor in a cohort sampled during active COVID-19. Both conserved end residues are part of each CDR3. Each record gives: J gene, D gene, V gene, clone size, CDR3 protein, CDR3 DNA. The D gene is left open where the match is weak. The size field is filled for only some rows; it gives once, few, many or a size class.

TRBJ2-7	TRBD1	TRBV7-6	NA	CASSLEVGQALGSEQYF	TGTGCCAGCAGCTTAGAGGTAGGACAGGCACTTGGGTCGGAGCAGTACTTC
TRBJ2-3	NA	TRBV5-1	once	CASSLQSGTFGADTQYF	TGCGCCAGCAGCTTACAGTCCGGGACTTTTGGCGCAGATACGCAGTATTTT
TRBJ2-7	TRBD2	TRBV3-1/TRBV3-2	NA	CASSPRGGTSNF	TGTGCCAGCAGCCCGAGAGGCGGGACTAGCAACTTC
TRBJ2-1	NA	TRBV28	NA	CASSAALGTYNEQFF	TGTGCCAGCAGTGCGGCCCTCGGGACCTACAATGAGCAGTTCTTC
TRBJ1-5	TRBD1	TRBV30	many	CAWSRGQSTQPQHF	TGTGCCTGGAGTCGGGGACAGAGCACTCAGCCCCAGCATTTT
TRBJ2-7	TRBD2	TRBV6-2/TRBV6-3	NA	CASSSMTSGWSSYEQYF	TGTGCCAGCAGCTCAATGACTAGCGGATGGTCTTCCTACGAGCAGTACTTC
TRBJ1-5	TRBD1	TRBV29-1	NA	CSVWDSNNQPQHF	TGCAGCGTGTGGGACAGTAACAATCAGCCCCAGCATTTT
TRBJ2-1	NA	TRBV6-5	NA	CASSSDYLSHEQFF	TGTGCCAGCAGTTCGGACTATTTGAGCCATGAGCAGTTCTTC
TRBJ2-3	TRBD2	TRBV7-2	NA	CASSLVGLAADTQYF	TGTGCCAGCAGCTTAGTAGGACTAGCGGCAGATACGCAGTATTTT
TRBJ2-5	TRBD1	TRBV19	NA	CASSRQGETQYF	TGTGCCAGTAGTAGACAGGGGGAGACCCAGTACTTC
TRBJ1-2	TRBD1	TRBV18	NA	CASSPGTDRVPGYTF	TGTGCCAGCTCACCGGGGACCGACAGGGTACCAGGCTACACCTTC
TRBJ1-5	NA	TRBV19	NA	CASSISDISNQPQHF	TGTGCCAGTAGTATCTCCGACATTAGCAATCAGCCCCAGCATTTT
TRBJ1-4	NA	TRBV7-9	many	CASSSPTGGDYGNEKLFF	TGTGCCAGCAGCTCCCCGACAGGAGGTGATTATGGGAATGAAAAACTGTTTTTT
TRBJ2-1	NA	TRBV28	few	CASSEAGARSYNEQFF	TGTGCCAGCAGTGAGGCGGGGGCCCGTTCCTACAATGAGCAGTTCTTC
TRBJ1-5	TRBD1	TRBV15	once	CATSRDQGQSNQPQHF	TGTGCCACCAGCAGAGATCAGGGACAGTCGAATCAGCCCCAGCATTTT
TRBJ2-7	NA	TRBV7-9	NA	CASSVDRDTFF	TGTGCCAGCAGCGTCGACCGGGACACCTTCTTC
TRBJ2-7	TRBD1	TRBV15	few	CATSRDRGRDEQYF	TGTGCCACCAGCCGGGACAGGGGAAGGGACGAGCAGTACTTC
TRBJ2-7	NA	TRBV5-1	NA	CASSFLATPSGEQYF	TGCGCCAGCAGCTTCTTGGCGACACCTTCGGGGGAGCAGTACTTC
TRBJ1-6	TRBD1	TRBV2	NA	CASSSDRGGSPLHF	TGTGCCAGCAGTTCCGACAGGGGTGGTTCACCCCTCCACTTT
TRBJ1-5	TRBD1	TRBV30	NA	CAWNAQGAWGQPQHF	TGTGCCTGGAACGCACAGGGGGCGTGGGGTCAGCCCCAGCATTTT
TRBJ1-1	NA	TRBV6-1	many	CASSEEGGGVAAFF	TGTGCCAGCAGTGAAGAGGGGGGGGGAGTCGCGGCTTTCTTT
TRBJ2-7	NA	TRBV7-2	many	CASSSSIDRYEQYF	TGTGCCAGCAGCTCAAGCATCGACAGATACGAGCAGTACTTC
TRBJ1-5	NA	TRBV5-6	NA	CASSFGPGVVQPQHF	TGTGCCAGCAGCTTTGGACCGGGGGTCGTTCAGCCCCAGCATTTT
TRBJ2-3	NA	TRBV4-1	NA	CASSPFGSVTDTQYF	TGCGCCAGCAGCCCCTTTGGGAGCGTCACAGATACGCAGTATTTT
TRBJ2-7	NA	TRBV7-2	NA	CASSPIASYEQYF	TGTGCCAGTAGCCCTATAGCGAGCTACGAGCAGTACTTC
TRBJ1-1	NA	TRBV5-1	NA	CASSLALANTEAFF	TGCGCCAGCAGCTTGGCCTTGGCGAACACTGAAGCTTTCTTT
TRBJ2-1	TRBD1	TRBV24-1	NA	CATSDQPGQGRYNEQFF	TGTGCCACCAGTGATCAACCGGGACAGGGGAGATACAATGAGCAGTTCTTC
TRBJ2-3	NA	TRBV28	once	CASSLGAGSTDTQYF	TGTGCCAGCAGTCTAGGGGCGGGAAGCACAGATACGCAGTATTTT
TRBJ1-3	NA	TRBV5-1	NA	CASSLGVSGNTIYF	TGCGCCAGCAGCTTAGGGGTATCTGGAAACACCATATATTTT
TRBJ2-4	TRBD1	TRBV10-3	NA	CAISDSQGASIQYF	TGTGCCATCAGTGATTCCCAGGGGGCGTCGATTCAGTACTTC
TRBJ2-5	NA	TRBV3-1/TRBV3-2	NA	CASSQDHRETETQYF	TGTGCCAGCAGCCAAGACCACCGGGAAACAGAGACCCAGTACTTC
TRBJ2-1	NA	TRBV11-2	NA	CASSFSGYNEQFF	TGTGCCAGCAGCTTTTCCGGGTACAATGAGCAGTTCTTC
TRBJ2-6	TRBD2	TRBV5-1	NA	CASSLAPATSGVTNVLTF	TGCGCCAGCAGCTTGGCCCCCGCGACTAGCGGGGTAACCAACGTCCTGACTTTC
TRBJ2-1	TRBD2	TRBV11-2	NA	CASSFPVSGGPPEDEQFF	TGTGCCAGCAGCTTCCCCGTTTCGGGAGGGCCACCGGAGGATGAGCAGTTCTTC
TRBJ2-7	TRBD2	TRBV19	many	CASSTSGLAGPYEQYF	TGTGCCAGTAGTACCTCTGGACTAGCGGGTCCCTACGAGCAGTACTTC
TRBJ2-3	TRBD1	TRBV5-1	NA	CASSPTGGPTDTQYF	TGCGCCAGCAGTCCTACAGGGGGCCCCACAGATACGCAGTATTTT
TRBJ2-1	NA	TRBV5-6	NA	CASSLPGGLSNEQFF	TGTGCCAGCAGCTTGCCTGGGGGGTTGAGCAATGAGCAGTTCTTC
TRBJ2-7	TRBD1	TRBV5-1	NA	CASRAGTGASYEQYF	TGCGCCAGCAGGGCCGGGACAGGCGCCTCCTACGAGCAGTACTTC
TRBJ1-3	NA	TRBV5-1	few	CASSLQHRTGGDGNTIYF	TGCGCCAGCAGCTTGCAGCACCGCACCGGGGGGGATGGAAACACCATATATTTT
TRBJ1-1	NA	TRBV6-5	NA	CASIPRGITEAFF	TGTGCCAGCATTCCGAGGGGGATTACTGAAGCTTTCTTT
TRBJ2-5	NA	TRBV9	NA	CASSVEGGRGETQYF	TGTGCCAGCAGCGTAGAAGGAGGGAGAGGTGAGACCCAGTACTTC
TRBJ2-1	TRBD2	TRBV6-2/TRBV6-3	NA	CASSSLPPTSGSGGEQFF	TGTGCCAGCAGTTCCCTACCCCCGACTAGCGGGAGTGGAGGTGAGCAGTTCTTC
TRBJ1-1	NA	TRBV3-1/TRBV3-2	NA	CASSPMNTEAFF	TGTGCCAGCAGCCCCATGAACACTGAAGCTTTCTTT
TRBJ2-1	TRBD2	TRBV7-6	NA	CASSSGLAGPVGEQFF	TGTGCCAGCAGCTCGGGACTAGCGGGACCCGTTGGTGAGCAGTTCTTC
TRBJ2-7	NA	TRBV11-2	NA	CASSASDRPYEQYF	TGTGCCAGCAGCGCGTCGGACAGACCCTACGAGCAGTACTTC
TRBJ1-5	NA	TRBV6-5	NA	CASKETGHSNQPQHF	TGTGCCAGCAAGGAGACAGGTCATAGCAATCAGCCCCAGCATTTT
TRBJ1-2	TRBD1	TRBV27	NA	CASSQRGQHGYTF	TGTGCCAGCAGTCAACGGGGACAGCATGGCTACACCTTC
TRBJ1-5	TRBD1	TRBV6-5	NA	CASGQGSNQPQHF	TGTGCCAGTGGACAGGGTAGCAATCAGCCCCAGCATTTT
TRBJ2-7	NA	TRBV18	few	CASSPSGSYEQYF	TGTGCCAGCTCACCATCCGGGAGCTACGAGCAGTACTTC
TRBJ1-6	NA	TRBV28	NA	CASSWGGSPLHF	TGTGCCAGCAGCTGGGGGGGCTCACCCCTCCACTTT
TRBJ2-7	NA	TRBV11-2	NA	CASSLGGKWETYEQYF	TGTGCCAGCAGCTTAGGAGGGAAATGGGAGACCTACGAGCAGTACTTC
TRBJ2-1	NA	TRBV6-2/TRBV6-3	NA	CASTPPSGNEQFF	TGTGCCAGCACCCCTCCGAGCGGGAATGAGCAGTTCTTC
TRBJ2-3	NA	TRBV19	NA	CASSIGGQSTDTQYF	TGTGCCAGTAGTATAGGGGGGCAGAGCACAGATACGCAGTATTTT
TRBJ1-2	TRBD1	TRBV28	NA	CASSRGQGYGYTF	TGTGCCAGCAGCCGCGGACAGGGCTATGGCTACACCTTC
TRBJ2-4	NA	TRBV11-2	NA	CASSSQGLLNIQYF	TGTGCCAGCAGCTCTCAGGGTCTTCTGAACATTCAGTACTTC